This is a list of T cell receptor beta chains from one sample in a study of identical twins. MiXCR was run by TCRdb on the 5' RACE reads, yielding one entry per CDR3 protein. The table records approximately 300,000 distinct CDR3 sequences, more than 8% of them present only once. These records were also assigned to another study, of yellow fever vaccine responses in identical twins.

Sample: CD8+ T cells sorted from blood. The receptors stem from a woman younger than 35 in good health. The CDR3 runs from the conserved cysteine through the conserved F or W. The D gene is left open where the match is weak. Size tells how often a clone was seen (once, few, many) or the class of an expanded clone, and some rows leave it out.

D gene,clone size,V gene,J gene,CDR3 protein,CDR3 DNA
TRBD2,NA,TRBV7-9,TRBJ2-7,CASSFPLAGAYEQYF,TGTGCCAGCAGCTTCCCACTAGCGGGAGCCTACGAGCAGTACTTC
NA,few,TRBV6-4,TRBJ2-1,CASSDSETENEQFF,TGTGCCAGCAGTGACTCGGAAACAGAGAATGAGCAGTTCTTC
TRBD2,many,TRBV12-3/TRBV12-4,TRBJ2-3,CAILGRETDTQYF,TGTGCCATCTTAGGGAGGGAAACAGATACGCAGTATTTT
TRBD1,medium-sized,TRBV27,TRBJ2-7,CASSTGGLGLEQYF,TGTGCCAGCAGTACAGGGGGCCTAGGGCTCGAGCAGTACTTC
TRBD2,NA,TRBV3-1,TRBJ2-1,CASPGGDEQFF,TGTGCCAGTCCCGGGGGGGATGAGCAGTTCTTC
NA,NA,TRBV6-2/TRBV6-3,TRBJ2-3,CATEGVPDTQYF,TGTGCCACCGAGGGGGTCCCAGATACGCAGTATTTT
TRBD1,many,TRBV7-6,TRBJ2-7,CASSALPGQGSYEQYF,TGTGCCAGCAGCGCGTTACCGGGACAGGGATCATACGAGCAGTACTTC
NA,few,TRBV15,TRBJ1-2,CATSAPGAGRVNYGYTF,TGTGCCACCAGCGCCCCGGGGGCAGGAAGGGTTAACTATGGCTACACCTTC
TRBD2,few,TRBV5-4,TRBJ2-7,CASSSRGELSYEQYF,TGTGCCAGCAGCTCCCGGGGGGAGCTGTCCTACGAGCAGTACTTC
TRBD2,NA,TRBV28,TRBJ2-2,CASSLVRTRRSGELFF,TGTGCCAGCAGTTTAGTCCGGACTAGGAGATCCGGGGAGCTGTTTTTT
NA,NA,TRBV25-1,TRBJ2-7,CASSAGIKDYEQYF,TGTGCCAGCAGTGCGGGAATTAAGGACTACGAGCAGTACTTC
NA,few,TRBV2,TRBJ2-2,CASSPPRDTGELFF,TGTGCCAGCAGCCCCCCGCGAGACACCGGGGAGCTGTTTTTT
NA,many,TRBV7-8,TRBJ2-5,CASSLQGRGETQYF,TGTGCCAGCAGCTTACAGGGGCGCGGAGAGACCCAGTACTTC
NA,NA,TRBV15,TRBJ2-1,CATSRDRGPSNEQFF,TGTGCCACCAGCAGAGATCGTGGACCCTCCAATGAGCAGTTCTTC
TRBD1,many,TRBV6-2/TRBV6-3,TRBJ1-4,CASSYSGTGGEKLFF,TGTGCCAGCAGTTACTCCGGGACAGGGGGTGAAAAACTGTTTTTT
NA,few,TRBV20-1,TRBJ2-7,CSQVNRVDYEQYF,TGCAGCCAAGTAAATAGGGTGGACTACGAGCAGTACTTC
NA,few,TRBV10-3,TRBJ2-3,CAISAYGIQLSTDTQYF,TGTGCCATCAGTGCGTACGGGATCCAACTAAGCACAGATACGCAGTATTTT
NA,many,TRBV6-2/TRBV6-3,TRBJ2-2,CASSYSSEPGGELFF,TGTGCCAGCAGTTACTCTTCAGAACCAGGCGGGGAGCTGTTTTTT
TRBD1,NA,TRBV28,TRBJ2-2,CASGLNQGAVTGELFF,TGTGCCAGCGGACTAAATCAGGGGGCGGTCACCGGGGAGCTGTTTTTT
NA,NA,TRBV27,TRBJ2-1,CASSSLVGGAGDEQFF,TGTGCCAGCAGTTCCCTGGTGGGGGGGGCTGGGGATGAGCAGTTCTTC
TRBD2,many,TRBV6-5,TRBJ2-1,CASSYLAGGDEQFF,TGTGCCAGCAGTTACCTAGCGGGCGGGGATGAGCAGTTCTTC
TRBD2,NA,TRBV5-6,TRBJ2-3,CASSLVRAGVTDTQYF,TGTGCCAGCAGCTTGGTTCGAGCGGGGGTCACAGATACGCAGTATTTT
TRBD2,few,TRBV9,TRBJ2-7,CASSVDSGEASYEQYF,TGTGCCAGCAGCGTAGACAGCGGGGAAGCCTCCTACGAGCAGTACTTC
TRBD1,many,TRBV27,TRBJ1-2,CASSPPGQGAWGYGYTF,TGTGCCAGCAGTCCTCCCGGACAGGGGGCCTGGGGCTATGGCTACACCTTC
NA,NA,TRBV3-1,TRBJ2-3,CASSQEGPPDTQYF,TGTGCCAGCAGCCAAGAGGGTCCACCAGATACGCAGTATTTT
NA,many,TRBV4-3,TRBJ2-1,CASSQDRGGGNEQFF,TGCGCCAGCAGCCAAGATCGGGGAGGGGGCAATGAGCAGTTCTTC
NA,many,TRBV12-3/TRBV12-4,TRBJ2-1,CASSFFGYNEQFF,TGTGCCAGCAGTTTCTTCGGGTACAATGAGCAGTTCTTC
NA,few,TRBV20-1,TRBJ2-7,CSARDLFREKGYEQYF,TGCAGTGCTAGAGATCTATTCAGGGAGAAGGGTTACGAGCAGTACTTC
TRBD1,NA,TRBV6-1,TRBJ2-1,CASRGTVLSSYNEQFF,TGTGCCAGCAGGGGGACAGTATTGAGCTCCTACAATGAGCAGTTCTTC
NA,NA,TRBV27,TRBJ2-5,CASSPLLAFETQYF,TGTGCCAGCAGTCCACTTCTGGCCTTCGAGACCCAGTACTTC
TRBD2,few,TRBV19,TRBJ2-1,CASTIGGSSYNEQFF,TGTGCCAGTACCATAGGCGGGAGCTCCTACAATGAGCAGTTCTTC
NA,many,TRBV3-1,TRBJ1-6,CASSQALTGILHF,TGTGCCAGCAGCCAAGCTCTTACGGGGATTCTCCACTTT